This entry concerns a single T cell receptor (beta chain). The antigen remains unidentified. The time point: week 47, end of study. Doses comprised 300 ug of mutant IDH1 20-mer peptide each, plus topical imiquimod. The V gene's germline CDR1 is MGHRA and CDR2 YSYEKL. This CDR3 has 17 residues. Trimming pared 0 bases from V and 4 bases from J, leaving 16 bases between. This sample was taken from a study of a mutant IDH1 vaccine in newly diagnosed glioma. Study in general: Of treated patients, approximately 62% were men and about 38% women, averaging roughly 40 years.

The repertoire was sequenced with immunoSEQ multiplex PCR; TCRdb's copy has only in-frame clones and lacks some. Of roughly 21,000 clones in the sample, roughly 84% were seen once. V gene TRBV4-1 combines with J gene TRBJ2-4; the D call may be TRBD1 or TRBD2 (5 bases each). The source of this sequence is a man in his forties with glioma. The material was PBMCs, obtained from a glioma patient whose treatment included an IDH1 peptide vaccine. CDR3 in DNA: TGCGCCAGCAGCCAAGAAGGAGGTCAGGGTAGGAAAAACATTCAGTACTTC. It encodes CASSQEGGQGRKNIQYF.